This note documents a single T cell receptor beta chain sequence. Its antigen remains unidentified. TCRdb reprocessed the 5' RACE reads with MiXCR, giving one entry per CDR3 protein. The table has 500,000 to 550,000 distinct CDR3 sequences, about a fifth seen once; the top ten hold around 13%. The data stem from a study of T-cell memory formation after mild COVID-19. Study summary: TCR clusters were mostly donor specific.

This CDR3 has 15 residues. General study results and limits: The appearance of some responding clones in pre-infection memory suggested that cross-reactive memory joined. Largely, contracting CD4+ clones fell within CM and EM, and contracting CD8+ clones within EMRA. Second-wave clones peaking on day 37 lacked confirmed SARS-CoV-2 specificity.

The chain combines TRBV21-1 with TRBJ2-7; the table assigns TRBD1, which was not confirmed against the DNA. TRBV21-1 is an annotated pseudogene. The TCR comes from an adult woman who had mild COVID-19 (a few samples of this study predate the infection). Cell type and time point are not known. The sequenced material came from PBMCs or a T cell subset sorted from them (not recorded which). This chain's CDR3 is CASSNQGLPDYEQYF. Here the CDR3 DNA reads TGTGCCAGCAGCAACCAGGGTCTGCCAGACTACGAGCAGTACTTC.